This paragraph reports one T cell receptor beta chain. It has no known antigen specificity. There are no base qualities to consult, and no much larger clone falls within one base. The sample is drawn from a study of human thymus T cells (dated by TCRdb to 2020 to 2021). Notes on the research overall: TCR alpha and beta repertoires from about 8 infant thymus samples and a few related peripheral blood samples were characterized in the study. The infant donors were roughly 7 to 244 days old, and the cohort included roughly six males and two females. On the study overall, not on this receptor specifically: Both the thymic and the peripheral blood repertoires appeared to show biased V and J gene segment usage. The related research reported highly overlapping thymic TCR repertoires among unrelated individuals. Thymus samples yielded on average approximately 840,000 unique TCRB clonotypes, compared with 70,000 to 85,000 from blood samples.

The V and J ends are trimmed by 4 bases and 4 bases, leaving 16 bases between them. CDR3 length: 15 amino acids, cysteine to phenylalanine. Solely the CDR3 DNA is kept, with 45 bases framed from the first base. The germline V gene gives CDR1 as LGHNA and CDR2 as YSLEER. The immunoSEQ multiplex PCR assay was used to amplify the TCRB and TCRAD loci from a standardized quantity of quality-controlled genomic DNA. The amplicons covered the V(D)J region and were long enough to include the CDR3 and to identify the V and J genes. Through the commercial immunoSEQ service, the amplicons were sequenced on an Illumina platform. The study's processing was this. Corrections for primer bias and sequencing errors followed previously described methods, while TCRAD and TCRB definitions were based on the IMGT database. Analysis of the repertoires was done with immunoSEQ Analyzer 3.0 and VDJTools and included basic statistics, V/J segment usage, diversity estimates, rarefaction and pairwise overlap. Diversity was estimated with Chao1, ChaoE, Efron-Thisted, Shannon and inverse Simpson indices, and also on datasets down-sampled to the smallest sample. Repertoire overlap was determined by strict matching of CDR3 nucleotide sequence, V gene and J gene, and Jaccard-based multidimensional scaling clustering was applied. In TCRdb, the immuneACCESS table is reduced to in-frame sequences with V and J assigned. These tables do not hold every clone; where another copy was compared, an unresolved V gene accounts for under half, and the others remain unexplained. The V and J calls and clone size were taken over from that table, and D and trimming were inferred from the DNA. For this sample the table gives about 130,000 clones, of which about 93% were detected only once. Of the sample, around 0.022% falls within the top ten clones.

Thymus tissue was collected as surgical resects that were removed during corrective cardiac surgery. Immunologically healthy infants undergoing open corrective cardiac surgery for congenital heart defects in Finland were used as donors. Thymocytes were released mechanically from tissue and stored at -70 °C as pellets of roughly 9.5-32 million cells. A QIAsymphony instrument was used to extract genomic DNA from frozen cell pellets. The receptor was isolated from a boy in the first two years of life with a congenital heart defect but otherwise immunologically healthy. The rearrangement combines TRBV4-3 with TRBJ1-1, with no confident D gene call. The source material was thymus tissue. The DNA is TGCGCCAGCAGCCCAGTAGGGCCGGGCGGCACTGAAGCTTTCTTT. Protein translation: CASSPVGPGGTEAFF.